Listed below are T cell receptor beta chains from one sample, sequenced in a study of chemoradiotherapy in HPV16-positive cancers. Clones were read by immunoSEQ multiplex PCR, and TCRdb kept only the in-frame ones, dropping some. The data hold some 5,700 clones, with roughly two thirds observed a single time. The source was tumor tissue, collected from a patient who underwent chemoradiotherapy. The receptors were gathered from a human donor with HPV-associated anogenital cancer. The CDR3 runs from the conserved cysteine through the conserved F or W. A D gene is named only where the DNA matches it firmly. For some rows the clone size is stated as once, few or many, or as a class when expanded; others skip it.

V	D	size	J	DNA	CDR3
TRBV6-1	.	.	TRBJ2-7	TGTGCCAGCAACAGGGCTGAAACCTACGAGCAGTACTTC	CASNRAETYEQYF
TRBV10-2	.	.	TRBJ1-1	TGCGCCAGCGTCCCTTTATCCACAGAAGAACTCCGCACTGAAGCTTTCTTT	CASVPLSTEELRTEAFF
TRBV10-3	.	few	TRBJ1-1	TGTGCCATCAGTGCAGGAATGAACACTGAAGCTTTCTTT	CAISAGMNTEAFF
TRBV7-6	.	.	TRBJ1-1	TGTGCCAGCAGCTGGTCAGGGAACACTGAAGCTTTCTTT	CASSWSGNTEAFF
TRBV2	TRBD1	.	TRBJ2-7	TGTGCCAGCACCAGTAGCCTCGGACAGGGGCTGTCCTACGAGCAGTACTTC	CASTSSLGQGLSYEQYF
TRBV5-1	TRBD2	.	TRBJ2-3	TGCGCCAGCAGCCAACTAGCGGCGGGAGATACGCAGTATTTT	CASSQLAAGDTQYF
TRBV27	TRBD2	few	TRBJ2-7	TGTGCCAGCAGATCTAGCGGGAGGACTGAAGAGCAGTACTTC	CASRSSGRTEEQYF
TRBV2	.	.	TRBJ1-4	TGTGCCAGCAGCGCCAGAAAGGGACTGTTTTTT	CASSARKGLFF
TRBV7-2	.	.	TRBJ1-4	TGTGCCAGCAGCCCTAGCGGGCCCAGTGAAAAACTGTTTTTT	CASSPSGPSEKLFF
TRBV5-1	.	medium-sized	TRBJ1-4	TGCGCCAGCAGCTTGTTGGGTGAAAAACTGTTTTTT	CASSLLGEKLFF
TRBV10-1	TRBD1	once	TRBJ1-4	TGCGCCAGCAGTGACCGCCGGGACAGAAGGGAAAAACTGTTTTTT	CASSDRRDRREKLFF
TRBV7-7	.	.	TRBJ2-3	TGTGCTAGCAGCCCTACGGGGGGCACAGATACGCAGTATTTT	CASSPTGGTDTQYF
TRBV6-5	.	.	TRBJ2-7	TGTGCCAGCAGTTACCTGCAGGGGCCTTACGAGCAGTACTTC	CASSYLQGPYEQYF
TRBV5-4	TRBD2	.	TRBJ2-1	TGTGCCAGCAGCTTTGGAGTTGGAACTAGCGGGGACAATGAGCAGTTCTTC	CASSFGVGTSGDNEQFF
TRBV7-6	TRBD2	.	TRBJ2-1	TGTGCCAGCAGCCGATCCCCTAGCGGGGGTGCTGGGGGGCAGTTCTTC	CASSRSPSGGAGGQFF
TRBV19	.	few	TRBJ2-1	TGTGCCAGTTCAACCGACAAAAGCTCCTACAATGAGCAGTTCTTC	CASSTDKSSYNEQFF
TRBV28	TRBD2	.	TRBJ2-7	TGTGCCAGCACAAGCGGGGAATTACACGAGCAGTACTTC	CASTSGELHEQYF
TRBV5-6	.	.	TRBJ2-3	TGTGCCAGCAGCTTGGAGGGGTGGGGTACGCAGTATTTT	CASSLEGWGTQYF
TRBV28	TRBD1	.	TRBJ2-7	TGTGCCAGCAGTCCACCTGACAGGGACAGCTCCTACGAGCAGTACTTC	CASSPPDRDSSYEQYF
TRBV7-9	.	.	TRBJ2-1	TGTGCCAGCAGCTTAGCGAGGGAATCAGGACGGCAGTTCTTC	CASSLARESGRQFF
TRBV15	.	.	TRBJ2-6	TGTGCCACCAGCACAGGTTCGGCTGGGGCCAACGTCCTGACTTTC	CATSTGSAGANVLTF
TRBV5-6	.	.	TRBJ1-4	TGTGCCAGCAGTGGCTGGGGTGAAAAACTGTTTTTT	CASSGWGEKLFF
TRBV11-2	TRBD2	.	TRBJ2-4	TGTGCCTCCCCCCTTCCGGGAGGGAAAAACATTCAGTACTTC	CASPLPGGKNIQYF
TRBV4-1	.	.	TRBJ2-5	TGCGCCAGCAGCCAAGAACACCAGGCCCCAGTGAAAGAGACCCAGTACTTC	CASSQEHQAPVKETQYF
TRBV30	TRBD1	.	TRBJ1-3	TGTGCCTGGCGACGGGGACAGACCCTATCTGGAAACACCATATATTTT	CAWRRGQTLSGNTIYF
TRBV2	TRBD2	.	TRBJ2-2	TGTGCCAGCAGCCTCGGGACTAGCGGCACCGGGGAGCTGTTTTTT	CASSLGTSGTGELFF
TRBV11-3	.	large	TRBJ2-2	TGTGCCAGCAGCGCCAGTACCGGGGAGCTGTTTTTT	CASSASTGELFF
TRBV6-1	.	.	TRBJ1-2	TGTGCCAGCAGTGGCACCCTCGACAGGCTGAATGGCTACACCTTC	CASSGTLDRLNGYTF
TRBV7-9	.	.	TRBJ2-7	TGTGCCAGCAGCTTAGAAGGTGACCGTCATCGCCACGAGCAGTACTTC	CASSLEGDRHRHEQYF
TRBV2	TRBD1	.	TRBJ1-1	TGTGCCAGCAGAGCCCGACAGGGAGTCACTGAAGCTTTCTTT	CASRARQGVTEAFF
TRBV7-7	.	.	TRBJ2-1	TGTGCTAGCAGCCTAAGGGACGGGAACGATGAGCAGTTCTTC	CASSLRDGNDEQFF
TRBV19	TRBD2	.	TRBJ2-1	TGTGCCAGTAGTCCTAGCGGGAGAAGTCGGGGTGAGCAGTTCTTC	CASSPSGRSRGEQFF
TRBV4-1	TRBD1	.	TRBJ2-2	TGCGCCAGCAGCCGATCGACAGGGGACACCGGGGAGCTGTTTTTT	CASSRSTGDTGELFF
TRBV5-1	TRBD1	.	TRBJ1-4	TGCGCCAGCAGCTTTGGACAGGGGAGGGAAAAACTGTTTTTT	CASSFGQGREKLFF
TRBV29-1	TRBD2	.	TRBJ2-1	TGCAGCGTTCTCCTTCGAGCGGGAGGGCCCGGTGAGCAGTTCTTC	CSVLLRAGGPGEQFF
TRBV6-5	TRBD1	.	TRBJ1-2	TGTGCCAGCAGCCGACAGGGAGGTTTCTATGGCTACACCTTC	CASSRQGGFYGYTF
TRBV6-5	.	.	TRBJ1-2	TGTGCCAGCAGGCAACCTTCAGGTGGCTACACCTTC	CASRQPSGGYTF
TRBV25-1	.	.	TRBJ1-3	TGTGCCAGCAGTCGCAATCTCGGAAACACCATATATTTT	CASSRNLGNTIYF
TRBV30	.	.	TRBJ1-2	TGTGCCTGGCGGGAGCCAGTAAACTATGGCTACACCTTC	CAWREPVNYGYTF
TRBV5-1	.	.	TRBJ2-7	TGCGCCAGCAGCCCTTCGGGCAGCCCCTACGAGCAGTACTTC	CASSPSGSPYEQYF